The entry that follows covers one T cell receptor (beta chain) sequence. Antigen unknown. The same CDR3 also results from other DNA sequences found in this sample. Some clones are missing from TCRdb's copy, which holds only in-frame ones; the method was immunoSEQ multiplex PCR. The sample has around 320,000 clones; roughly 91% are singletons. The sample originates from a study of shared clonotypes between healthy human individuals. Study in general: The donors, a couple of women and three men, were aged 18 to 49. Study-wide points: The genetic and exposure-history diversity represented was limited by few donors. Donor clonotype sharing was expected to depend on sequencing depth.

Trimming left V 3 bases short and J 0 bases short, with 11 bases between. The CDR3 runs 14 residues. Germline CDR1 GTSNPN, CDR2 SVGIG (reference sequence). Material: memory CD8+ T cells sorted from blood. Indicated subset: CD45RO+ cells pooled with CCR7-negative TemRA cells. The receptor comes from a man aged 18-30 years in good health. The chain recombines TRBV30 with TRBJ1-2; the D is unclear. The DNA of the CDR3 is TGTGCCTGGAGCTGGGAGAATTCTAACTATGGCTACACCTTC. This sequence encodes CAWSWENSNYGYTF.